These 2 T cell receptor beta chains originate from one sample sequenced in a study of Graves' ophthalmopathy and Graves' hyperthyroidism. Amplification of the TCR beta CDR3 regions used RNA transcripts (as template). RT-PCR was first run with HTBI primers, then multiplex PCR in a second round. TCRdb reprocessed the multiplex PCR reads with MiXCR, giving one entry per CDR3 protein. The data hold about 700,000 distinct CDR3 sequences, with 40% observed a single time. Sequenced material: peripheral blood. Source of these receptors: an adult man with Graves' ophthalmopathy.

Of note for this clonotype: Given a much more abundant clone one base away, this may be a read error. This chain links TRBV7-8 with TRBJ2-7; 7 bases are a match to TRBD1. V gave up 10 bases and J gave up 1 base; unmatched junction bases: 13. The V gene's germline CDR1 is SGHVS and CDR2 FQNEAQ. The CDR3 consists of 15 residues. The CDR3 nucleotides are TGTGCCATCAGAGAGGACAGGAGCCCTTCCTACGAGCAGTACTTC. Residues: CAIREDRSPSYEQYF.

This clonotype was recorded a few times. V gene TRBV6-4 combines with J gene TRBJ1-5; unclear D gene. The germline V gene has CDR1 MRHNA and CDR2 SNTAGT. There are 16 residues in the CDR3. Trimming took off 7 bases at V and 0 bases at J, with 16 bases between the two ends. The CDR3 loop is CASTSSYRNSNQPQHF. The CDR3 DNA reads TGTGCCAGCACGAGCTCTTATAGAAATAGCAATCAGCCCCAGCATTTT.